Below are 11 T cell receptor beta chains sequenced from a single sample in a study of vaccination effects on CD4 cells after COVID-19. These receptors' antigens are unknown. Expansion of antigen-specific CD4+ T cells with viral peptide pools was carried out by the ViraFEST assay before sequencing. Once cultured for 10 days, the cells underwent separation to obtain CD4+ T cells. Each participant was given two doses of one vaccine (BNT162b2 or mRNA-1273). The protocol was immunoSEQ multiplex PCR, while the TCRdb copy is restricted to in-frame clones and leaves out a portion. The sample includes approximately 30,000 clones, around 82% seen only once; the top ten take 1.5%. The sample in question was CD4+ T cells from PBMCs cultured with HCoV-NL63 spike peptides, obtained after COVID-19 vaccination. Source of these receptors: a human donor who received a COVID-19 vaccine. Some clones in this sample may be carry-over from other donors' samples.

This chain links TRBV6-2 or TRBV6-3 with TRBJ1-1; the D is unclear. CDR1 is MNHEY and CDR2 is SVGEGT in the germline V gene. The CDR3 length is 14 residues. Trimming stripped 3 bases from V and 7 bases from J, with 15 bases between. The CDR3 bases are TGTGCCAGCAGTTATTCGGAGGCCAGGAGTGAAGCTTTCTTT. Its translation is CASSYSEARSEAFF.

J is TRBJ2-2 and V is TRBV11-3; 7 bases line up with TRBD1. The CDR3 is made up of 12 amino acids. The V gene end was trimmed by 5 bases and the J gene end by 14 bases; junction bases not matched to a gene: 8. Germline CDR1 SGHNT, CDR2 YENEEA. The DNA of the CDR3 is TGTGCCAGCAGCCTCAGACAGGGAAATCTGTTTTTT. Its protein product is CASSLRQGNLFF.

CDR3 sequence: CASRGAGRGETQYF. The CDR3 DNA reads as TGTGCCAGTAGAGGAGCGGGACGGGGGGAGACCCAGTACTTC. The chain links TRBV19 to TRBJ2-5; 7 bases fit TRBD2. Per the germline V gene, CDR1 is LNHDA and CDR2 is SQIVND (reference sequence). This CDR3 has 14 residues. V was pared by 6 bases and J by 5 bases, with 9 bases of the junction left unmatched.

The rearrangement uses TRBV2 and TRBJ2-2, with 12 bases fitting TRBD2. Germline trimming cut 1 base from V and 8 bases from J; bases unmatched to any gene: 8. Germline lookup yields CDR1 SNHLY and CDR2 FYNNEI. CDR3 length: 17 residues. The CDR3 nucleotides read TGTGCCAGCAGTGAAGTGGAACTAGCGGGGGGATCTGGGGAGCTGTTTTTT. Protein sequence: CASSEVELAGGSGELFF.

CDR3 amino acids: CASSYLAGARTDTQYF. Here the CDR3 DNA reads TGTGCCAGCAGTTACCTGGCAGGGGCCCGCACAGATACGCAGTATTTT. The chain couples TRBV6-5 to TRBJ2-3, with D possibly being TRBD1 (6 bases). From germline, CDR1 is MNHEY and CDR2 SVGAGI. This CDR3 is built from 16 residues. V gave up 2 bases and J gave up 1 base, with 13 bases separating them.

The V gene is TRBV15, the J gene TRBJ1-6; no reliable D call. The length of the CDR3 is 18 residues. The ends were cut back, 0 bases at V and 6 bases at J, with 18 bases in the middle. The germline gives CDR1 LNHNV, CDR2 YYDKDF (reference sequence). The CDR3 loop is CATSRDPWREEFNSPLHF. The DNA of the CDR3 is TGTGCCACCAGCAGAGACCCGTGGAGGGAGGAATTTAATTCACCCCTCCACTTT. Filled out from reference TRBV15 and TRBJ1-6, the complete variable domain reads DAMVIQNPRYQVTQFGKPVTLSCSQTLNHNVMYWYQQKSSQAPKLLFHYYDKDFNNEADTPDNFQSRRPNTSFCFLDIRSPGLGDTAMYLCATSRDPWREEFNSPLHFGNGTRLTVT.

This clone was recorded once. The chain couples TRBV5-6 to TRBJ2-7; maybe TRBD1 (6 bases). Germline V lookup: CDR1 SGHDT, CDR2 YYEEEE. The CDR3 spans 13 residues. V lost 4 bases, J lost 3 bases, and 11 bases lay in between. The CDR3 coding sequence is TGTGCCAGCAGCCAACCGACAGGCTACGAGCAGTACGTC. It translates to CASSQPTGYEQYV.

A single count supports this clone. The chain has TRBV6-5 and TRBJ2-5; D is uncertain. There are 15 residues in the CDR3. Trimming pared 6 bases from V and 4 bases from J, leaving 18 bases between. CDR1 and CDR2 from the germline V gene are MNHEY and SVGAGI. The CDR3 is CASSLRGDSRETQYF. The CDR3 nucleotides are TGTGCCAGCAGCTTGCGTGGGGATTCGAGAGAGACCCAGTACTTC.

This clone was detected only a few times. The chain joins TRBV6-1 to TRBJ1-2; weak D call: TRBD1 (6 bases). The CDR3 is 12 amino acids. Germline V gives CDR1 MNHNS, CDR2 SASEGT. V lost 1 base and J 13 bases, leaving 13 bases between the germline ends. The CDR3 region is CASSEEAGVGTF. The CDR3, as DNA: TGTGCCAGCAGTGAAGAGGCAGGGGTCGGCACCTTC.

The genes are TRBV30 and TRBJ2-5; 9 nucleotides align to TRBD2. CDR1 and CDR2 from the germline V gene are GTSNPN and SVGIG (reference sequence). J lost 4 bases, V lost 5 bases, and 5 bases had no gene match. This CDR3 has 13 residues. The DNA of the CDR3 is TGTGCCTGGGGGCGGGGGGGCCGAGAGACCCAGTACTTC. Translating gives CAWGRGGRETQYF.

The chain links TRBV4-1 to TRBJ1-5; no clear D. Looked up from germline, CDR1 is MGHRA and CDR2 is YSYEKL. There are 16 residues in the CDR3. V was cut by 1 base and J by 1 base, with 11 bases left in between. The CDR3 region has the DNA TGCGCCAGCAGCCAAGGACTCATCCTGAGCAATCAGCCCCAGCATTTT. Protein product: CASSQGLILSNQPQHF.